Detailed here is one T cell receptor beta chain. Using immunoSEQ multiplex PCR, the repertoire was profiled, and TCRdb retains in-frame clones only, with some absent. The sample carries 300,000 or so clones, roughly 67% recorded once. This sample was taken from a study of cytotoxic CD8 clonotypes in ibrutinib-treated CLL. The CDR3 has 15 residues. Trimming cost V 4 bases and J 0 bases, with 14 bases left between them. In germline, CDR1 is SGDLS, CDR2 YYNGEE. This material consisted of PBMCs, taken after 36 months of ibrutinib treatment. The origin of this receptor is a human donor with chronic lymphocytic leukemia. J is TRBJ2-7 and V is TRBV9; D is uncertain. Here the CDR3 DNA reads TGTGCCAGCAGCCCAGCAGGTGGAAGCTCCTACGAGCAGTACTTC. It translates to CASSPAGGSSYEQYF.